Listed below are T cell receptor beta chains from one sample, sequenced in a study of cytomegalovirus exposure and HLA in healthy donors. Assay used: immunoSEQ multiplex PCR; TCRdb lists only in-frame clones, some missing. The sample lists about 82,000 clones, over 75% seen once, with 10% to 15% in the top ten. Sequencing used PBMCs. The source is a human donor in good health. CDR3s include the opening cysteine and the closing phenylalanine or tryptophan. The D gene is left open where the match is weak. Clone size is given for some rows only: seen once, a few or many times, or a class if the clone is expanded.

J	D	size	V	CDR3	DNA
TRBJ2-3	.	.	TRBV9	CASSEYPRVTDTQYF	TGTGCCAGCAGCGAATATCCCCGGGTCACAGATACGCAGTATTTT
TRBJ1-5	.	.	TRBV10-3	CAISDTSHSNQPQNF	TGTGCCATCAGTGACACTTCCCATAGCAATCAGCCCCAGAATTTT
TRBJ1-2	.	.	TRBV27	CASSPPPGASANYGYTF	TGTGCCAGCAGTCCCCCACCAGGGGCCTCAGCTAACTATGGCTACACCTTC
TRBJ2-6	.	.	TRBV4-3	CASSQDTASPVSSGANVLTF	TGCGCCAGCAGCCAAGACACAGCCTCTCCGGTTAGCTCTGGGGCCAACGTCCTGACTTTC
TRBJ2-7	.	.	TRBV27	CASSPGLNYEQYF	TGTGCCAGCAGTCCCGGACTAAACTACGAGCAGTACTTC
TRBJ1-4	.	once	TRBV5-1	CASSLDRDTKEKLFF	TGCGCCAGCAGCTTAGATCGGGACACTAAAGAAAAACTGTTTTTT
TRBJ2-3	.	.	TRBV5-4	CASSLDSTDTQYF	TGTGCCAGCAGCCTAGACAGCACAGATACGCAGTATTTT
TRBJ1-5	TRBD1	.	TRBV18	CASSLTGSNQPQHF	TGTGCCAGCTCACTGACAGGGAGCAATCAGCCCCAGCATTTT
TRBJ2-3	TRBD2	.	TRBV7-8	CASSLETSGGALAQYF	TGTGCCAGCAGCTTAGAGACTAGCGGGGGGGCCCTTGCGCAGTATTTT
TRBJ1-2	.	.	TRBV6-1	CASRTGPNYGYTF	TGTGCCAGCAGAACAGGCCCTAACTATGGCTACACCTTC
TRBJ2-4	.	.	TRBV5-1	CASAPGVAKNIQYF	TGCGCCAGCGCGCCGGGGGTAGCCAAAAACATTCAGTACTTC
TRBJ2-3	TRBD2	.	TRBV7-2	CASSPTGGGMRTDTQYF	TGTGCCAGCAGCCCAACGGGGGGGGGAATGAGAACAGATACGCAGTATTTT
TRBJ1-4	.	.	TRBV25-1	CAMQGATNEKLFF	TGTGCCATGCAGGGTGCAACTAATGAAAAACTGTTTTTT
TRBJ1-4	.	.	TRBV27	CARTRLGPPEGLFF	TGTGCCAGAACTAGATTAGGGCCGCCCGAAGGACTGTTTTTT
TRBJ1-5	TRBD1	few	TRBV5-6	CASSLMGQSNQPQHF	TGTGCCAGCAGCTTGATGGGACAGTCCAATCAGCCCCAGCATTTT
TRBJ2-7	TRBD1	.	TRBV5-1	CASSLGLDRGLGEQYF	TGCGCCAGCAGCTTGGGTCTAGACAGGGGCTTGGGGGAGCAGTACTTC
TRBJ2-6	.	.	TRBV19	CASSIAGTGANVLTF	TGTGCCAGTAGTATCGCGGGGACTGGGGCCAACGTCCTGACTTTC
TRBJ2-2	.	once	TRBV9	CASSVGGMTGELFF	TGTGCCAGCAGCGTAGGGGGCATGACCGGGGAGCTGTTTTTT
TRBJ1-5	.	once	TRBV5-1	CASSLTGGNQPQHF	TGCGCCAGCAGCTTGACGGGGGGCAATCAGCCCCAGCATTTT
TRBJ1-1	TRBD1	.	TRBV18	CASSPVDRGRTTEAFF	TGTGCCAGCTCACCAGTGGACAGGGGGCGTACCACTGAAGCTTTCTTT
TRBJ1-2	TRBD1	.	TRBV10-3	CAISGQGARYGYTF	TGTGCCATCAGTGGACAGGGGGCGAGGTATGGCTACACCTTC
TRBJ1-1	.	.	TRBV5-4	CASSPGWGLGNTEAFF	TGTGCCAGCAGCCCGGGTTGGGGGCTAGGGAACACTGAAGCTTTCTTT
TRBJ2-7	.	.	TRBV5-6	CASSLGVRGYEQYF	TGTGCCAGCAGCTTGGGGGTCAGGGGCTACGAGCAGTACTTC
TRBJ1-4	TRBD1	.	TRBV6-1	CATRTGGSEKLFF	TGTGCCACCAGGACAGGGGGGTCTGAAAAACTGTTTTTT
TRBJ2-1	.	.	TRBV6-5	CASNDGSSYNEQFF	TGTGCCAGCAACGACGGGAGCTCCTACAATGAGCAGTTCTTC
TRBJ2-1	TRBD1	.	TRBV5-1	CASSFRGRGDEQFF	TGCGCCAGCAGCTTCAGGGGGCGAGGGGATGAGCAGTTCTTC
TRBJ1-1	.	few	TRBV4-3	CASSQDGTSGLAFF	TGCGCCAGCAGCCAAGATGGGACTTCTGGTCTTGCTTTCTTT
TRBJ2-5	TRBD1	.	TRBV2	CASSFQTGTMTQYF	TGTGCCAGCAGTTTCCAGACAGGGACGATGACCCAGTACTTC
TRBJ2-5	TRBD2	once	TRBV5-4	CAIRGRGGNNVQQETQYF	TGTGCCATCCGGGGTCGGGGGGGAAACAACGTTCAGCAAGAGACCCAGTACTTC
TRBJ2-2	TRBD1	few	TRBV5-1	CASSPDPGQAGELFF	TGCGCCAGCAGCCCTGATCCGGGACAGGCCGGGGAGCTGTTTTTT
TRBJ2-3	TRBD1	.	TRBV7-8	CASSPGVGQGPDTQYF	TGTGCCAGCAGCCCAGGGGTAGGACAGGGGCCAGATACGCAGTATTTT
TRBJ1-2	TRBD1	few	TRBV5-6	CASSTSTGGSYGYTF	TGTGCCAGCAGCACCTCGACAGGGGGCAGCTATGGCTACACCTTC
TRBJ2-2	.	.	TRBV5-4	CAAGQPHTGELFF	TGTGCCGCAGGTCAACCTCACACCGGGGAGCTGTTTTTT
TRBJ2-2	TRBD1	.	TRBV19	CASSIRQGNTGELFF	TGTGCCAGTAGTATACGACAGGGAAACACCGGGGAGCTGTTTTTT
TRBJ2-7	.	once	TRBV27	CASSSTGPAPEQYF	TGTGCCAGCAGTTCGACAGGACCGGCCCCCGAGCAGTACTTC
TRBJ1-5	.	.	TRBV6-6	CASSFNNLKGNQPQHF	TGTGCCAGCAGTTTCAACAACCTCAAGGGGAATCAGCCCCAGCATTTT
TRBJ1-5	TRBD1	.	TRBV27	CAGSMTGSNQPQHF	TGTGCCGGCAGTATGACAGGGAGCAATCAGCCCCAGCATTTT
TRBJ2-1	.	.	TRBV18	CASSPPGSYNEQFF	TGTGCCAGCTCACCACCCGGCTCCTACAATGAGCAGTTCTTC
TRBJ2-2	.	.	TRBV7-9	CASSLRGNTGELFF	TGTGCCAGCAGCTTGCGGGGTAACACCGGGGAGCTGTTTTTT
TRBJ1-5	TRBD1	.	TRBV2	CASSGQGTNNQPQHF	TGTGCCAGCTCGGGACAGGGGACAAACAATCAGCCCCAGCATTTT
TRBJ1-4	TRBD1	.	TRBV6-6	CASRSLQGYNEKLFF	TGTGCCAGCAGATCTTTACAGGGGTATAATGAAAAACTGTTTTTT
TRBJ1-6	TRBD1	.	TRBV27	CASSWTGGDSPLHF	TGTGCCAGCAGTTGGACAGGGGGCGATTCACCCCTCCACTTT
TRBJ1-4	.	few	TRBV30	CAWSRAGEKLFF	TGTGCCTGGTCCAGGGCAGGGGAAAAACTGTTTTTT
TRBJ2-1	TRBD1	.	TRBV7-9	CASVRGDRGRNEQFF	TGTGCCAGCGTCAGGGGGGACAGGGGGAGGAATGAGCAGTTCTTC
TRBJ2-1	.	once	TRBV4-3	CASSQVVGPRLNEQFF	TGCGCCAGCAGCCAAGTAGTGGGCCCCAGACTAAATGAGCAGTTCTTC
TRBJ2-7	TRBD2	.	TRBV27	CASSPIGAGGEGEQYF	TGTGCCAGCAGTCCGATCGGGGCGGGGGGGGAGGGCGAGCAGTACTTC
TRBJ2-1	.	.	TRBV9	CASSPAWLSLGNEQFF	TGTGCCAGCAGTCCGGCGTGGCTCTCCCTAGGCAATGAGCAGTTCTTC
TRBJ1-5	.	.	TRBV5-1	CASSPGDGQPQHF	TGCGCCAGCAGCCCGGGAGACGGCCAGCCCCAGCATTTT
TRBJ2-4	TRBD1	.	TRBV2	CASSDRTGGNIQYF	TGTGCCAGCAGCGATAGGACAGGGGGGAACATTCAGTACTTC
TRBJ2-3	TRBD2	.	TRBV13	CASSSSGYGSDTQYF	TGTGCCAGCAGCTCTAGCGGGTACGGATCAGATACGCAGTATTTT
TRBJ2-1	.	.	TRBV2	CASTSGDSYNEQFF	TGTGCCAGCACTTCGGGTGACTCCTACAATGAGCAGTTCTTC
TRBJ1-6	.	.	TRBV2	CASSGGGTGEGPLHF	TGTGCCAGCAGCGGGGGGGGGACTGGAGAGGGTCCCCTCCACTTT
TRBJ1-2	TRBD1	.	TRBV6-1	CASSLNRDRDGYTF	TGTGCCAGCAGTCTTAACCGGGACAGGGATGGCTACACCTTC
TRBJ1-4	TRBD1	once	TRBV7-2	CASSLGRDRGGKLFF	TGTGCCAGCAGCTTAGGCCGGGACAGGGGCGGAAAACTGTTTTTT
TRBJ1-4	TRBD1	.	TRBV5-1	CASRDRGLANEKLFF	TGCGCCAGCAGGGACAGGGGGCTGGCTAATGAAAAACTGTTTTTT